A single sample gave rise to the 29 T cell receptor beta chains below, sequenced in a study of patients and donors after allogeneic stem cell transplantation. TCRdb processed the RT-PCR reads anew with MiXCR; each CDR3 protein has one entry. This table holds tens of thousands of distinct CDR3 sequences, roughly a third found once. The sample taken for sequencing was blood, either unsorted or a sorted T cell fraction (not recorded which). The origin of the receptors is a human donor who was either an allogeneic HSCT recipient or a stem cell or donor lymphocyte infusion donor (not recorded which). It is not recorded whose cells these are; they may come from a transplant donor.

CDR3 in amino acids: CASSPRTGRNTEAFF. The DNA for the CDR3 is TGTGCCAGCAGCCCTCGAACAGGCCGGAACACTGAAGCTTTCTTT. V is TRBV6-6 and J is TRBJ1-1; D perhaps matches TRBD1 (5 bases). The V gene lost 6 bases and the J gene lost 1 base, with 15 bases spanning the gap. This CDR3 is built from 15 residues. Germline-derived CDR1 and CDR2 are MNHNY and SVGAGI (reference sequence).

J is TRBJ1-1 and V is TRBV5-1, with D unclear. The V and J ends lost 2 bases and 3 bases respectively, with 8 bases between them. The germline CDR1 and CDR2 sequences are SGHRS and YFSETQ. CDR3 size: 13 residues. This CDR3 is CASSFEVYTEAFF. The CDR3 region has the DNA TGCGCCAGCAGCTTTGAGGTTTACACTGAAGCTTTCTTT.

V is TRBV5-1 and J is TRBJ2-5, with D perhaps matching TRBD1 (5 bases). Looked up from germline, CDR1 is SGHRS and CDR2 is YFSETQ. Between the trimmed V and J ends, which lost 2 bases and 5 bases, there was a span of 19 bases. This CDR3 is 16 amino acids long. The CDR3 region has the DNA TGCGCCAGCAGCTTCTCAGCAAGGGGTGAAATTGAGACCCAGTACTTC. Its translation is CASSFSARGEIETQYF.

This clonotype was seen only a few times. This chain connects TRBV7-6 to TRBJ1-2; D not certain. The CDR3 totals 14 residues. Per germline, CDR1 SGHVS and CDR2 FNYEAQ. The V and J ends lost 1 base and 4 bases respectively, with 10 bases between them. This chain's CDR3 is CASSLGPIGYGYTF. DNA of the CDR3: TGTGCCAGCAGCTTAGGCCCGATAGGCTATGGCTACACCTTC.

This clonotype was detected only a few times. This chain links TRBV7-9 with TRBJ2-1; tentatively, D is TRBD1 or TRBD2 (5 bases each). The CDR3 covers 15 residues. CDR1 and CDR2 from the germline V gene are SEHNR and FQNEAQ (reference sequence). Trimming removed 5 bases from V and 0 bases from J, with 11 bases in between. The CDR3 coding sequence is TGTGCCAGCAGCCCCCCAGGGAGCTCCTACAATGAGCAGTTCTTC. It encodes CASSPPGSSYNEQFF.

The table lists this clonotype with many counts. The genes are TRBV29-1 and TRBJ2-3; the match to TRBD1 covers 7 bases. CDR1 SQVTM and CDR2 ANQGSEA come from the germline V gene. This CDR3 comprises 15 residues. The trim removed 4 bases at V and 0 bases at J, leaving 7 bases unmatched. The CDR3 loop reads CSVGGQASSTDTQYF. The CDR3 DNA sequence: TGCAGCGTTGGCGGACAGGCCTCTAGCACAGATACGCAGTATTTT.

The chain joins TRBV6-2 or TRBV6-3 to TRBJ1-5, with 7 bases that match TRBD1. The V segment lost 2 bases and the J segment 2 bases; nucleotides outside the gene matches: 9. Germline CDR1 reads MNHEY; CDR2 reads SVGEGT. There are 17 residues in the CDR3. The CDR3 loop is CASSYRGRLGGNQPQHF. The CDR3 region has the DNA TGTGCCAGCAGTTACAGGGGGCGCTTGGGTGGCAATCAGCCCCAGCATTTT.

V usage is TRBV14 and J usage is TRBJ2-5; 9 positions match TRBD2. Trimming removed 2 bases from V and 4 bases from J; junction bases left unmatched: 5. The CDR3 covers 15 residues. Per germline, CDR1 SGHDN and CDR2 FVKESK. The CDR3 DNA reads as TGTGCCAGCAGCCAACTTAGCGGGAGTACAGAGACCCAGTACTTC. It encodes CASSQLSGSTETQYF.

The V call is TRBV29-1, the J call TRBJ2-5, with a possible D match to TRBD1 (5 bases). Germline V gene sequence: CDR1 SQVTM, CDR2 ANQGSEA. The germline V and J ends were trimmed by 2 bases and 5 bases, with 9 bases remaining between them. There are 12 residues in the CDR3. The CDR3 bases are TGCAGCGTTGAATCAGGGTCGGAGACCCAGTACTTC. Residues: CSVESGSETQYF.

This clonotype was counted only a few times. The chain carries TRBV4-3 and TRBJ1-1; perhaps TRBD1 as D (6 bases). Germline CDR1 and CDR2: LGHNA and YSLEER. The ends were cut back, 4 bases at V and 7 bases at J, with 22 bases in the middle. The CDR3 has 16 residues. The CDR3 sequence is CASSREVRGGRGEAFF. CDR3 nucleotide sequence: TGCGCCAGCAGCCGTGAGGTCCGCGGGGGCAGGGGTGAAGCTTTCTTT.

This clonotype was counted between two and nine times. The rearrangement links TRBV20-1 to TRBJ2-3, with a possible D match to TRBD2 (6 bases). CDR3 size: 16 residues. The germline V gene has CDR1 DFQATT and CDR2 SNEGSKA (reference sequence). Trimming took off 0 bases at V and 2 bases at J, with 15 bases between the two ends. The CDR3 loop is CSARDLGREATDTQYF. CDR3 DNA: TGCAGTGCTAGAGATCTAGGCAGGGAGGCCACAGATACGCAGTATTTT.

The gene calls are TRBV4-2 and TRBJ1-5; tentatively, D is TRBD1 (5 bases). V lost 3 bases and J lost 4, with 19 bases in between. The V gene's germline CDR1 is LGHNA and CDR2 YNFKEQ. The CDR3 covers 17 residues. The CDR3 is CASSHPAAGTSNQPQHF. The CDR3 nucleotides are TGTGCCAGCAGCCACCCTGCAGCAGGGACCTCTAATCAGCCCCAGCATTTT.

This chain joins TRBV11-3 and TRBJ2-7, with TRBD2 matching over 11 bases. The CDR3 runs to 17 residues. The germline CDR1 and CDR2 sequences are SGHNT and YENEEA. With 5 bases clipped from V and 4 bases from J, the junction kept 13 bases outside the gene matches. For the CDR3, the DNA is TGTGCCAGCAGCCGACGAAAGACTAGCGGGATATCTTACGAGCAGTACTTC. Translated: CASSRRKTSGISYEQYF.

The J gene is TRBJ2-2, the V gene TRBV2, with a possible D match to TRBD1 (6 bases). V lost 10 bases to trimming and J lost 8 bases, with 17 bases between them. The germline CDR1 and CDR2 sequences are SNHLY and FYNNEI. The CDR3 length is 13 residues. CDR3: CAIRAGVAGELFF. For the CDR3, the DNA is TGTGCCATCCGGGCAGGGGTTGCTGGGGAGCTGTTTTTT. Supplemented by reference TRBV2 and TRBJ2-2, the full variable domain reads EPEVTQTPSHQVTQMGQEVILRCVPISNHLYFYWYRQILGQKVEFLVSFYNNEISEKSEIFDDQFSVERPDGSNFTLKIRSTKLEDSAMYFCAIRAGVAGELFFGEGSRLTVL.

V gene TRBV28 combines with J gene TRBJ2-3; 7 nucleotides match TRBD2. With 8 bases clipped from V and 2 bases from J, the junction kept 4 bases outside the gene matches. The germline gives CDR1 MDHEN, CDR2 SYDVKM. The CDR3 is 13 amino acids. The CDR3 nucleotides are TGTGCCAGCTTAGCGGGCCCCACAGATACGCAGTATTTT. Its protein is CASLAGPTDTQYF.

J is TRBJ1-1 and V is TRBV7-8; 7 bases line up with TRBD1. The ends lost 5 bases at V and 2 bases at J; junction bases unmatched: 8. This CDR3 is 15 amino acids long. Germline V lookup: CDR1 SGHVS, CDR2 FQNEAQ. As DNA, the CDR3 is TGTGCCAGCAGCCCGACCGGGACAGTAAACACTGAAGCTTTCTTT. The encoded protein is CASSPTGTVNTEAFF.

The chain is built from TRBV4-3 and TRBJ1-3; possibly TRBD1 for D (6 bases). The CDR3 covers 16 residues. V lost 4 bases to trimming and J lost 4 bases, with 17 bases between them. Germline V gives CDR1 LGHNA, CDR2 YSLEER. In DNA form, the CDR3 reads TGCGCCAGCAGCCCGGGATCCGGGACAATAGGAAACACCATATATTTT. Translation: CASSPGSGTIGNTIYF.

This clonotype was seen just once. The CDR3 loop reads CASSPGQGVLTDTQYF. CDR3 coding DNA: TGTGCCAGCAGCCCGGGACAGGGGGTGCTCACAGATACGCAGTATTTT. This chain joins TRBV5-6 and TRBJ2-3; 11 nucleotides agree with TRBD1. CDR1 and CDR2 from the germline V gene are SGHDT and YYEEEE. CDR3 size: 16 residues. The V segment lost 4 bases and the J segment 2 bases; nucleotides outside the gene matches: 6.

The chain links TRBV11-2 to TRBJ2-2, with a tentative D call TRBD1 (6 bases). The CDR3 spans 15 residues. V lost 5 bases, J lost 4 bases, and 14 bases lay in between. Germline V lookup: CDR1 SGHAT, CDR2 FQNNGV. The CDR3 nucleotides are TGTGCCAGCAGCGAACAGGGTCGAGTCACCGGGGAGCTGTTTTTT. It is translated as CASSEQGRVTGELFF. Combining the CDR3 with reference TRBV11-2 and TRBJ2-2 gives the whole variable domain EAGVAQSPRYKIIEKRQSVAFWCNPISGHATLYWYQQILGQGPKLLIQFQNNGVVDDSQLPKDRFSAERLKGVDSTLKIQPAKLEDSAVYLCASSEQGRVTGELFFGEGSRLTVL.

In this sample, this clonotype turned up a few times. This chain connects TRBV12-3 or TRBV12-4 to TRBJ1-1; TRBD1 might be the D (5 bases). This CDR3 region has 15 residues. V lost 5 bases to trimming and J lost 0 bases, with 13 bases between them. The CDR3 protein is CASSTSRQMNTEAFF. The CDR3, as DNA: TGTGCCAGCAGTACATCAAGACAGATGAACACTGAAGCTTTCTTT.

In its sample, this clonotype was seen a few times. The chain uses TRBV5-1 and TRBJ1-1; no reliable D call. V was trimmed by 2 bases and J by 7 bases, leaving 15 bases between them. Germline CDR1 is SGHRS and CDR2 is YFSETQ. The CDR3 sequence is 14 residues long. CDR3 in DNA: TGCGCCAGCAGCTTTGACACCCACGCTAGTGAAGCTTTCTTT. Translating it yields CASSFDTHASEAFF.

This clonotype appeared a few times. V usage is TRBV6-5 and J usage is TRBJ1-2; unclear D gene. In germline, CDR1 is MNHEY, CDR2 SVGAGI. V lost 2 bases, J lost 3 bases, and 10 bases lay in between. The CDR3 spans 14 residues. The CDR3 DNA reads TGTGCCAGCAGTTACGAAGGGCAGCACTATGGCTACACCTTC. Residues: CASSYEGQHYGYTF.

This clonotype was recorded once. The chain carries TRBV18 and TRBJ2-5; D gene uncertain. V dropped 3 bases and J dropped 5 bases, with 4 bases sitting between them. Per germline, CDR1 KGHSH and CDR2 LQKENI. CDR3 length: 11 residues. CDR3 coding DNA: TGTGCCAGCTCACCCTCGGAGACCCAGTACTTC. Protein sequence: CASSPSETQYF.

J is TRBJ2-2 and V is TRBV10-3; possibly TRBD2 for D (6 bases). CDR3 size: 14 residues. CDR1 is ENHRY, CDR2 SYGVKD, per germline. The ends were cut back, 2 bases at V and 6 bases at J, with 10 bases in the middle. The CDR3 sequence is CAISERRGPGELFF. DNA of the CDR3: TGTGCCATCAGTGAGAGGCGGGGCCCCGGGGAGCTGTTTTTT.

The chain joins TRBV11-2 to TRBJ2-3, with 8 positions matching TRBD2. Germline CDR1 SGHAT, CDR2 FQNNGV. J gave up 4 bases and V 3 bases, and 6 bases lay outside the gene matches. The CDR3 is 15 amino acids. The CDR3 bases are TGTGCCAGCAGCTTCGGTAGCGGGAAATCAGATACGCAGTATTTT. Encoded protein: CASSFGSGKSDTQYF. Looking up the rest from reference TRBV11-2 and TRBJ2-3 gives the full variable domain: EAGVAQSPRYKIIEKRQSVAFWCNPISGHATLYWYQQILGQGPKLLIQFQNNGVVDDSQLPKDRFSAERLKGVDSTLKIQPAKLEDSAVYLCASSFGSGKSDTQYFGPGTRLTVL.

This clonotype was seen a handful of times. The J gene is TRBJ2-5, the V gene TRBV4-3, with a weak D call TRBD2 (6 bases). Germline CDR1 LGHNA, CDR2 YSLEER. CDR3 length equals 14 residues. V dropped 1 base and J dropped 3 bases, with 9 bases sitting between them. The CDR3 region is CASSQVTGEETQYF. The CDR3 nucleotides read TGCGCCAGCAGCCAAGTGACGGGGGAAGAGACCCAGTACTTC.

The rearrangement joins TRBV5-1 to TRBJ2-2; 7 bases are a match to TRBD1. J gave up 6 bases and V 1 base, and 6 bases lay outside the gene matches. CDR1 and CDR2 (germline): SGHRS, YFSETQ. This CDR3 has 15 amino acids. The CDR3 loop is CASSLSDRVPGELFF. CDR3 coding DNA: TGCGCCAGCAGCTTGTCCGACAGGGTCCCCGGGGAGCTGTTTTTT.

The CDR3 coding sequence is TGCAGTGCTAACACTTTAGTGAGGACAGGGGCGAACACTGAAGCTTTCTTT. Protein: CSANTLVRTGANTEAFF. The chain is built from TRBV20-1 and TRBJ1-1, with 9 bases aligning to TRBD1. The germline gives CDR1 DFQATT, CDR2 SNEGSKA (reference sequence). With 4 bases clipped from V and 1 base from J, the junction kept 13 bases outside the gene matches. This CDR3 has 17 amino acids.

This clonotype was observed a handful of times. This rearrangement joins TRBV6-1 to TRBJ1-4; D call uncertain. The CDR3 has 11 amino acids. Germline CDR1 reads MNHNS; CDR2 reads SASEGT. Trimming took off 6 bases at V and 10 bases at J, with 9 bases between the two ends. The CDR3 here is CASRGFGKLFF. CDR3 coding DNA: TGTGCCAGCAGAGGCTTCGGAAAACTGTTTTTT.